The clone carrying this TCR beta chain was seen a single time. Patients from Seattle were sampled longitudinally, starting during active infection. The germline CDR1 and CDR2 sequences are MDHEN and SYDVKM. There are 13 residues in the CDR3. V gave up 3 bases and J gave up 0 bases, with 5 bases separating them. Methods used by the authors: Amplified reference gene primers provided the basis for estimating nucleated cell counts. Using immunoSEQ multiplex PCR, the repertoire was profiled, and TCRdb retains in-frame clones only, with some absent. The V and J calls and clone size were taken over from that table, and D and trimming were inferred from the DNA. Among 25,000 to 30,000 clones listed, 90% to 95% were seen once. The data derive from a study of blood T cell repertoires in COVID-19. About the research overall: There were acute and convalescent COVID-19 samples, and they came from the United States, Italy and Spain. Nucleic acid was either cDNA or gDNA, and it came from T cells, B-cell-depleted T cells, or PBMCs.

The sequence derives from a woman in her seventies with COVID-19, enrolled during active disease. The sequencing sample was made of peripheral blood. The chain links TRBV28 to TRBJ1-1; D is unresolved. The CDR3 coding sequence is TGTGCCAGCAGTTTTGTCTTGAACACTGAAGCTTTCTTT. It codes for CASSFVLNTEAFF.